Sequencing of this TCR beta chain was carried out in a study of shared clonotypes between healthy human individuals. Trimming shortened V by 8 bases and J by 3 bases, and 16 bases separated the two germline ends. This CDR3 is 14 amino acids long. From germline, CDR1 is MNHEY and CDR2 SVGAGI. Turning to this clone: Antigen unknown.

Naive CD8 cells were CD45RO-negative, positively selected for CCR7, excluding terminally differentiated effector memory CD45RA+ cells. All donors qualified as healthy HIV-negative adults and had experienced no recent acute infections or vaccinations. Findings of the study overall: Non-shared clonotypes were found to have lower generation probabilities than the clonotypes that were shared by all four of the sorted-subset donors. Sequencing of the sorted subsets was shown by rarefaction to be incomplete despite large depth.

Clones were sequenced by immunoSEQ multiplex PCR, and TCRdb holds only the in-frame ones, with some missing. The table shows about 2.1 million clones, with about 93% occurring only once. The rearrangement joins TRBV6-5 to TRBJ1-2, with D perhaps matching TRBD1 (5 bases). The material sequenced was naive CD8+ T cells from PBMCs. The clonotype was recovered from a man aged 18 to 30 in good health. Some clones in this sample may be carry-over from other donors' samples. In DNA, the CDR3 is TGTGCCAGCTCCGGACAAAACCCATACTATGGCTACACCTTC. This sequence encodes CASSGQNPYYGYTF.